One sample yielded the 17 T cell receptor beta chains listed below, sequenced in a study of blood T cell repertoires in COVID-19. The assay was immunoSEQ multiplex PCR, and TCRdb's table has in-frame clones only and misses some. The sample shows around 170,000 clones, around 75% of them seen only once. Material for sequencing was peripheral blood. Receptor source: a woman older than 75 with acute or convalescent COVID-19.

The V and J genes are TRBV28 and TRBJ1-4, with a tentative D call TRBD1 (6 bases). Germline CDR1 is MDHEN and CDR2 is SYDVKM. V shed 6 bases and J shed 5 bases, with 16 bases lying between them. CDR3 length: 15 residues. CDR3 nucleotide sequence: TGTGCCAGCAGGTACTCGGGGACAAGGAATGAAAAACTGTTTTTT. Amino acids: CASRYSGTRNEKLFF.

CDR3 loop: CASSQLPGGSSYNEQFF. CDR3 bases: TGTGCCAGCAGCCAACTTCCGGGGGGGAGCTCCTACAATGAGCAGTTCTTC. V is TRBV7-2 and J is TRBJ2-1; TRBD2 aligns across 8 bases. The CDR3 is 17 amino acids. Germline V CDR1 and CDR2: SGHTA, FQGNSA. V trimming: 5 bases; J trimming: 0 bases; junction bases outside the gene matches: 9.

The chain has TRBV18 and TRBJ1-3; TRBD1 is a possible D gene (6 bases). This CDR3 is built from 14 residues. The V gene lost 6 bases and the J gene lost 3 bases, with 12 bases spanning the gap. Per germline, CDR1 KGHSH and CDR2 LQKENI. The CDR3 reads CASSRDTNGNTIYF. The CDR3 DNA follows: TGTGCCAGCTCCCGGGACACAAATGGAAACACCATATATTTT. Based on the CDR3 plus reference TRBV18 and TRBJ1-3, the full variable domain is NAGVMQNPRHLVRRRGQEARLRCSPMKGHSHVYWYRQLPEEGLKFMVYLQKENIIDESGMPKERFSAEFPKEGPSILRIQQVVRGDSAAYFCASSRDTNGNTIYFGEGSWLTVV.

This chain connects TRBV12-5 to TRBJ2-1; tentatively, D is TRBD2 (5 bases). V was pared by 5 bases and J by 4 bases, with 27 bases between. This CDR3 is built from 19 residues. Per germline, CDR1 LGHNT and CDR2 FRNRAP. CDR3 residues: CASGVPGKESNGWYNEQFF. Written as DNA, the CDR3 is TGTGCTAGTGGTGTACCGGGAAAAGAAAGTAACGGGTGGTACAATGAGCAGTTCTTC.

The chain links TRBV19 to TRBJ1-2; no clear D. Germline lookup yields CDR1 LNHDA and CDR2 SQIVND (reference sequence). The length of the CDR3 is 11 residues. The V gene lost 7 bases and the J gene lost 4 bases, with 7 bases spanning the gap. The CDR3 region is CASTDIYGYTF. CDR3 coding DNA: TGTGCCAGTACCGACATCTATGGCTACACCTTC.

CDR3 loop: CATPWKQGNTRELFF. CDR3 DNA sequence: TGTGCCACCCCTTGGAAGCAGGGAAATACCAGGGAGCTGTTTTTT. This chain connects TRBV6-5 to TRBJ2-2; possibly TRBD1 for D (5 bases). Trimming pared 10 bases from V and 9 bases from J, leaving 24 bases between. CDR3 size: 15 residues. Germline V gene data show CDR1 as MNHEY and CDR2 as SVGAGI.

The CDR3 spells CASSEGTIPASGHEQFF. CDR3 coding DNA: TGTGCCAGCAGTGAAGGGACTATCCCGGCCTCCGGTCATGAGCAGTTCTTC. V is TRBV6-1 and J is TRBJ2-1; TRBD2 might be the D (6 bases). The CDR3 spans 17 residues. Trimming removed 1 base from V and 8 bases from J, with 21 bases in between. The V gene's germline CDR1 is MNHNS and CDR2 SASEGT.

This clone came up once. This chain links TRBV12-3 or TRBV12-4 with TRBJ1-2; D possibly corresponds to TRBD1 (6 bases). The ends were cut back, 4 bases at V and 8 bases at J, with 11 bases in the middle. CDR3 length equals 12 residues. The CDR3 spells CASSSRDKGYTF. The CDR3 DNA follows: TGTGCCAGCAGTTCCCGGGACAAGGGCTACACCTTC.

A few counts support this clone. This sequence joins TRBV12-3 or TRBV12-4 and TRBJ1-4, with a tentative D call TRBD1 (5 bases). The ends were cut back, 6 bases at V and 8 bases at J, with 10 bases in the middle. This CDR3 has 12 residues. The CDR3 DNA reads as TGTGCCAGCAGCTGGGGGGGGGAAAAACTGTTTTTT. Amino acid sequence: CASSWGGEKLFF.

This chain links TRBV28 with TRBJ2-7; TRBD2 agrees at 9 bases. The length of the CDR3 is 14 residues. J gave up 3 bases and V 6 bases, and 6 bases lay outside the gene matches. Per germline, CDR1 MDHEN and CDR2 SYDVKM. CDR3 sequence: CASSNSGRVYEQYF. CDR3 nucleotides: TGTGCCAGCAGCAATAGCGGGAGAGTCTACGAGCAGTACTTC.

V is TRBV6-4 and J is TRBJ2-2; perhaps TRBD2 as D (5 bases). The CDR3 extends over 13 amino acids. CDR1 and CDR2 (germline): MRHNA, SNTAGT. V was shortened by 3 bases and J by 5 bases, with 7 bases between the two germline ends. CDR3 region: CASSERATGELFF. CDR3 DNA: TGTGCCAGCAGTGAGCGGGCGACCGGGGAGCTGTTTTTT.

This chain joins TRBV6-1 and TRBJ2-1; TRBD2 matches 16 bases. Trimming at V came to 4 bases and at J to 7 bases, leaving 7 bases not matched to a gene. Per germline, CDR1 MNHNS and CDR2 SASEGT. The CDR3 runs 17 residues. The CDR3: CASSGPGLAGGVNEQFF. The CDR3 region has the DNA TGTGCCAGCAGTGGCCCGGGACTAGCGGGAGGGGTTAATGAGCAGTTCTTC.

The V and J genes are TRBV30 and TRBJ2-7, with D unresolved. CDR1 is GTSNPN, CDR2 SVGIG, per germline (reference sequence). Between the trimmed V and J ends, which lost 0 bases and 9 bases, there was a span of 12 bases. The CDR3 totals 12 residues. DNA for the CDR3: TGTGCCTGGAGTGTAGGTTACCTAGGGCAGTACTTC. It is translated as CAWSVGYLGQYF. The complete variable domain, with remaining parts taken from reference TRBV30 and TRBJ2-7, reads SQTIHQWPATLVQPVGSPLSLECTVEGTSNPNLYWYRQAAGRGLQLLFYSVGIGQISSEVPQNLSASRPQDRQFILSSKKLLLSDSGFYLCAWSVGYLGQYFGPGTRLTVT.

The rearrangement joins TRBV5-1 to TRBJ1-1; 7 bases are a match to TRBD1. Trimming cost V 4 bases and J 0 bases; bases outside gene matches: 3. The CDR3 consists of 14 residues. CDR1 SGHRS and CDR2 YFSETQ come from the germline V gene. As DNA, the CDR3 is TGCGCCAGCAGCAGACAGGGCATGAACACTGAAGCTTTCTTT. It encodes CASSRQGMNTEAFF.

The rearrangement links TRBV7-8 to TRBJ2-3; TRBD2 agrees at 11 bases. CDR1 and CDR2 (germline): SGHVS, FQNEAQ. The V segment lost 8 bases and the J segment 1 base; nucleotides outside the gene matches: 11. This CDR3 contains 17 residues. The CDR3 loop reads CASGELALAGGTDTQYF. The CDR3 DNA reads TGTGCCAGCGGCGAGCTCGCACTAGCGGGAGGCACAGATACGCAGTATTTT.

The rearrangement uses TRBV5-1 and TRBJ2-7; 10 positions match TRBD2. V lost 4 bases and J lost 1; bases outside the gene matches: 5. Per the germline V gene, CDR1 is SGHRS and CDR2 is YFSETQ. This CDR3 spans 15 amino acids. CDR3 in amino acids: CASSGTSGISYEQYF. The CDR3, as DNA: TGCGCCAGCAGCGGAACTAGCGGGATATCCTACGAGCAGTACTTC.

The chain combines TRBV3-1 (or the pseudogene TRBV3-2) with TRBJ2-7, with a weak D call TRBD2 (6 bases). Trimming shortened V by 1 base and J by 2 bases, and 15 bases separated the two germline ends. The CDR3 length is 16 residues. Germline loops: CDR1 LGHDT, CDR2 YNNKEL (reference sequence). The CDR3 nucleotides are TGTGCCAGCAGCCAAGGATATACCGGGGGAACCTACGAGCAGTACTTC. Translating gives CASSQGYTGGTYEQYF.